This entry concerns a single T cell receptor (beta chain). Its antigen remains unknown. Because it lacks the conserved phenylalanine or tryptophan at the end, this CDR3 is likely a read error. The source of the sample is a study of CD8+CD57+ T cells in acquired aplastic anemia. At the level of the study: Sorted CD4+ and CD8+ cells gave a mean 3.2 ug DNA, range roughly 0.19 to 27.4 ug. Researchers reported that healthy donors averaged about 10 million reads for CD4+ cells. Findings and limits, study-wide: Patients and healthy controls showed no significant CD8+ Simpson's diversity difference.

V was trimmed by 7 bases and J by 1 base, leaving 25 bases between them. This CDR3 comprises 18 residues. TCR beta VDJ and CDR3 were profiled, and genomic DNA was the template. TCRdb fed the reads into MiXCR, producing one record per CDR3 protein. The repertoire holds about 220,000 distinct CDR3 sequences, with around 32% as singletons. The sample consisted of sorted CD4+, CD8+, or CD8+CD57+ T cells (not recorded which) from PBMCs. This receptor was obtained from a human donor in good health, serving as a control. V usage is TRBV12-3 or TRBV12-4 and J usage is TRBJ1-1; D perhaps matches TRBD1 (5 bases). The CDR3 DNA reads TGTGCCAGCACTCAAAGACGTCGGGGGGGAAATGGGAACACTGAAGCTTTCTCT. Amino acids: CASTQRRRGGNGNTEAFS.